This TCR beta chain was retrieved from a study of shared clonotypes between healthy human individuals. General study results and limits: When naive CD4 clonotypes were compared across several donors, roughly 4.9% were shared.

The trim removed 4 bases at V and 4 bases at J, leaving 12 bases unmatched. This CDR3 has 16 residues. Per germline, CDR1 SGHKS and CDR2 YYEKEE (reference sequence). Profiling relied on immunoSEQ multiplex PCR, and the TCRdb table lists in-frame clones only, not all of them. The repertoire holds roughly 2.2 million clones, with about 90% as singletons. With regard to this clone: Its antigen is undetermined.

The chain recombines TRBV5-5 with TRBJ2-7; 9 bases fit TRBD2. Material for sequencing was naive CD4+ T cells from PBMCs. The subset denotes: CD45RA+ positively selected. This receptor was identified in a man between 18 and 29 years old in good health. Some clones in this sample may be carry-over from other donors' samples. In DNA, the CDR3 is TGTGCCAGCAGCGCGGGGGGCCTAGCGGGGTCGTACGAGCAGTACTTC. Its protein product is CASSAGGLAGSYEQYF. Combining the CDR3 with reference TRBV5-5 and TRBJ2-7 gives the whole variable domain DAGVTQSPTHLIKTRGQQVTLRCSPISGHKSVSWYQQVLGQGPQFIFQYYEKEERGRGNFPDRFSARQFPNYSSELNVNALLLGDSALYLCASSAGGLAGSYEQYFGPGTRLTVT.